Below are 9 T cell receptor beta chains sequenced from a single sample in a study of blood T cell repertoires in COVID-19. TCRdb's table, derived via immunoSEQ multiplex PCR, lists solely in-frame clones and lacks some. This table has around 270,000 clones, 91% appearing once. Specimen: peripheral blood. All receptors come from a person under 35 with COVID-19, enrolled during active disease.

V and J are TRBV24-1 and TRBJ2-7, with 8 bases lining up with TRBD1. The ends lost 4 bases at V and 5 bases at J; junction bases unmatched: 3. CDR3 size: 13 residues. CDR1 and CDR2 from the germline V gene are KGHDR and SFDVKD. The CDR3 region has the DNA TGTGCCACCAGTGACTCGGACAGGGACGAGCAGTACTTC. It yields the protein CATSDSDRDEQYF.

The V gene is TRBV19, the J gene TRBJ2-7; TRBD1 matches 8 bases. The CDR3 contains 13 residues. J gave up 5 bases and V 7 bases, and 7 bases lay outside the gene matches. Germline-derived CDR1 and CDR2 are LNHDA and SQIVND (reference sequence). CDR3 DNA sequence: TGTGCCAGTAATCAGGGGGCGTTCGACGAGCAGTACTTC. It yields the protein CASNQGAFDEQYF.

The V and J genes are TRBV10-2 and TRBJ1-4; TRBD1 agrees at 8 bases. The CDR3 has 15 residues. Germline CDR1 is WSHSY and CDR2 is SAAADI. V lost 8 bases and J lost 5; bases outside the gene matches: 10. The CDR3, as DNA: TGCGCCAGCTGTGGCTTACAGGGGGACAATGAAAAACTGTTTTTT. This sequence encodes CASCGLQGDNEKLFF.

The chain uses TRBV29-1 and TRBJ2-7, with 8 bases matching TRBD2. In germline, CDR1 is SQVTM, CDR2 ANQGSEA. V was clipped by 3 bases and J by 2 bases; unmatched bases: 12. The CDR3 covers 16 residues. CDR3 sequence: CSVEPPLLAATYEQYF. In nucleotides, the CDR3 is TGCAGCGTTGAGCCCCCTCTACTAGCGGCTACCTACGAGCAGTACTTC.

V is TRBV29-1 and J is TRBJ2-7; TRBD1 matches at 12 bases. Germline V gene data show CDR1 as SQVTM and CDR2 as ANQGSEA. J gave up 7 bases and V 6 bases, and 16 bases lay outside the gene matches. The CDR3 has 16 residues. CDR3 region: CSVGWGMGQGAWEQYF. The DNA of the CDR3 is TGCAGCGTCGGATGGGGTATGGGACAGGGGGCCTGGGAGCAGTACTTC.

This clone has a single count. The chain is built from TRBV5-1 and TRBJ2-3, with a tentative D call TRBD2 (6 bases). Trimming removed 0 bases at V and 4 bases at J, with 12 bases between. Germline CDR1 SGHRS, CDR2 YFSETQ. The CDR3 extends over 15 amino acids. The CDR3 coding sequence is TGCGCCAGCAGCTTGGAGGGCAGGGAGGCAGATACGCAGTATTTT. Its translation: CASSLEGREADTQYF.

This clone showed up just once. The chain recombines TRBV6-2 or TRBV6-3 with TRBJ2-1, with D perhaps TRBD2 (6 bases). The CDR3 runs to 14 residues. V was cut by 2 bases and J by 12 bases, with 17 bases left in between. Germline V gene sequence: CDR1 MNHEY, CDR2 SVGEGT. CDR3 residues: CASSYRDSGRGQFF. CDR3 coding DNA: TGTGCCAGCAGTTACAGGGACTCGGGTAGGGGGCAGTTCTTC.

CDR3 DNA: TGTGCCAGCAGCTTACAGGGTTACGAGCAGTACTTC. Its translation: CASSLQGYEQYF. V gene TRBV7-9 combines with J gene TRBJ2-7, with D possibly TRBD1 on 5 matching bases. Germline assignment: CDR1 SEHNR and CDR2 FQNEAQ (reference sequence). There are 12 residues in the CDR3. V was cut by 2 bases and J by 4 bases, with 6 bases left in between. Full variable domain (rest looked up from reference TRBV7-9 and TRBJ2-7): DTGVSQNPRHKITKRGQNVTFRCDPISEHNRLYWYRQTLGQGPEFLTYFQNEAQLEKSRLLSDRFSAERPKGSFSTLEIQRTEQGDSAMYLCASSLQGYEQYFGPGTRLTVT.

The chain joins TRBV5-4 to TRBJ2-3; TRBD2 agrees at 8 bases. Germline V gene lookup returns CDR1 SGHNT and CDR2 YYREEE (reference sequence). The junction had 13 bases not matched to a gene; V was cut back by 7 bases and J by 0 bases. This CDR3 contains 17 residues. The CDR3, as DNA: TGTGCCAGCTCTTCTTTAGCGGGACTAGGTAGCACAGATACGCAGTATTTT. It yields the protein CASSSLAGLGSTDTQYF.